These T cell receptor beta chains were read from a single sample in a study of blood T cells in healthy people across ages. TCRdb re-called the 5' RACE reads through MiXCR, storing one row per CDR3 protein. The sample contains roughly 700,000 distinct CDR3 sequences, over 45% of which appear only once. The sequencing input was blood. These receptors came from a woman aged 55-75 years in good health. CDR3s leave out the opening cysteine and the closing phenylalanine or tryptophan. The order of the fields is CDR3 protein, J gene, clone size, V gene. Clone sizes are given selectively: once, few, many, or a class where the clone is expanded.

CDR3 protein: ASSVQSNYGYT; J gene: TRBJ1-2; clone size: -; V gene: TRBV2
CDR3 protein: ASSERGLGNQPQH; J gene: TRBJ1-5; clone size: -; V gene: TRBV2
CDR3 protein: SVPGQGGGNTIY; J gene: TRBJ1-3; clone size: -; V gene: TRBV29-1
CDR3 protein: ASSLNPGTGGSYNEQF; J gene: TRBJ2-1; clone size: -; V gene: TRBV7-3
CDR3 protein: ASSVASASGYNEQF; J gene: TRBJ2-1; clone size: -; V gene: TRBV9
CDR3 protein: ASSLRRITGELF; J gene: TRBJ2-2; clone size: -; V gene: TRBV7-8
CDR3 protein: ASRKVAETQY; J gene: TRBJ2-5; clone size: few; V gene: TRBV2
CDR3 protein: SAISGDGYEQY; J gene: -; clone size: -; V gene: TRBV20-1
CDR3 protein: ASRPLAGGNTGELF; J gene: TRBJ2-2; clone size: -; V gene: TRBV9
CDR3 protein: ASPDGNTGELF; J gene: TRBJ2-2; clone size: -; V gene: TRBV5-1
CDR3 protein: ASSLWGGRTYGYT; J gene: TRBJ1-2; clone size: -; V gene: TRBV7-6
CDR3 protein: SARAMEGVYEQY; J gene: TRBJ2-7; clone size: -; V gene: TRBV20-1
CDR3 protein: ASSESSSGSRYEQY; J gene: TRBJ2-7; clone size: many; V gene: TRBV10-2
CDR3 protein: ASSRNWGTEAF; J gene: TRBJ1-1; clone size: -; V gene: TRBV4-3